This entry lists 10 T cell receptor beta chains sequenced from one sample in a study of long-term antiretroviral therapy in people with HIV. Version v3.0 of the immunoSEQ assay was performed at survey level. TCRdb keeps only in-frame clones here, not all; method: immunoSEQ multiplex PCR. The sample records roughly 18,000 clones, roughly 89% being singletons. Material: unsorted PBMCs, obtained 3 years after starting antiretroviral therapy. Receptors originate from a man in his forties or fifties with HIV.

V is TRBV6-5 and J is TRBJ2-7; maybe TRBD2 (5 bases). Germline V CDR1 and CDR2: MNHEY, SVGAGI. The V end was cut by 6 bases, the J end by 0 bases, with 15 bases between. CDR3 length equals 15 residues. CDR3 DNA: TGTGCCAGCAGACGACTAAGGGAGAGCTCCTACGAGCAGTACTTC. This codes for CASRRLRESSYEQYF.

The genes are TRBV5-1 and TRBJ2-7, with 10 nucleotides matching TRBD2. This CDR3 contains 14 residues. The V and J ends lost 3 bases and 5 bases, in that order; junction bases with no gene match: 5. Looked up from germline, CDR1 is SGHRS and CDR2 is YFSETQ. The CDR3 protein is CASSWTSGDDEQYF. Here the CDR3 DNA reads TGCGCCAGCAGCTGGACTAGCGGAGACGACGAGCAGTACTTC.

The V call is TRBV5-1, the J call TRBJ2-1; a possible D gene is TRBD2 (6 bases). Trimming took 0 bases from V and 0 from J, leaving 7 bases between them. Germline V lookup: CDR1 SGHRS, CDR2 YFSETQ. The CDR3 sequence is 15 residues long. CDR3 loop: CASSLAGDSYNEQFF. The CDR3 DNA follows: TGCGCCAGCAGCTTGGCGGGGGACTCCTACAATGAGCAGTTCTTC.

The rearrangement joins TRBV5-5 to TRBJ2-7, with D possibly being TRBD1 (5 bases). Trimming stripped 3 bases from V and 0 bases from J, with 10 bases between. Germline CDR1 is SGHKS and CDR2 is YYEKEE (reference sequence). This CDR3 has 14 residues. CDR3 DNA: TGTGCCAGCAGCTCCGAGACAGCCTCCTACGAGCAGTACTTC. It specifies CASSSETASYEQYF.

The rearrangement links TRBV19 to TRBJ2-1, with a tentative D call TRBD1 (6 bases). The CDR3 is 15 amino acids. Germline loops: CDR1 LNHDA, CDR2 SQIVND (reference sequence). V gave up 1 base and J gave up 8 bases, with 15 bases separating them. CDR3 amino acids: CASSIVSGANDEQFF. For the CDR3, the DNA is TGTGCCAGTAGTATAGTGTCAGGGGCTAACGATGAGCAGTTCTTC.

Only one count was recorded for this clone. The chain joins TRBV7-8 to TRBJ2-2; a weak D match, TRBD2 (5 bases). Per germline, CDR1 SGHVS and CDR2 FQNEAQ. The CDR3 spans 12 residues. V shed 5 bases and J shed 5 bases, with 6 bases lying between them. The CDR3, as DNA: TGTGCCAGCAGCCCGGGGACCGGGGAGCTGTTTTTT. This translates into CASSPGTGELFF.

Worth noting for this clone: This CDR3 fails to terminate in the conserved phenylalanine or tryptophan, so it likely reflects a read error. No DNA is shown, since the ends of the CDR3 on it are uncertain; the CDR3 is the one TCRdb lists. The chain carries TRBV7-7 and TRBJ1-2; the DNA was not compared with TRBD1, the D call given in the table. Per germline, CDR1 SSHAT and CDR2 FNYEAQ (reference sequence). A total of 9 residues make up the CDR3, ends included. Here the CDR3 reads CASSLQGPL.

The chain combines TRBV5-1 with TRBJ1-2; D uncertain. Trimming took off 2 bases at V and 7 bases at J, with 15 bases between the two ends. The germline CDR1 and CDR2 sequences are SGHRS and YFSETQ. This CDR3 contains 14 residues. CDR3 amino acids: CASSFQPTAGGYTF. CDR3 coding DNA: TGCGCCAGCAGCTTCCAACCAACGGCGGGTGGCTACACCTTC.

The V call is TRBV5-6, the J call TRBJ1-5; possibly TRBD1 for D (6 bases). CDR3 length: 16 amino acids. V gave up 5 bases and J gave up 2 bases, with 17 bases separating them. CDR1 is SGHDT and CDR2 is YYEEEE in the germline V gene. Here the CDR3 reads CASSKGSGAGNQPQHF. As DNA, the CDR3 is TGTGCCAGCAGTAAGGGATCGGGGGCAGGCAATCAGCCCCAGCATTTT. Combining the CDR3 with reference TRBV5-6 and TRBJ1-5 gives the whole variable domain DAGVTQSPTHLIKTRGQQVTLRCSPKSGHDTVSWYQQALGQGPQFIFQYYEEEERQRGNFPDRFSGHQFPNYSSELNVNALLLGDSALYLCASSKGSGAGNQPQHFGDGTRLSIL.

The gene calls are TRBV7-6 and TRBJ2-3, with D uncertain. The germline V and J ends were trimmed by 4 bases and 8 bases, with 10 bases remaining between them. Germline CDR1 SGHVS, CDR2 FNYEAQ. This CDR3 region has 12 residues. CDR3: CASSSFGPTQYF. For the CDR3, the DNA is TGTGCCAGCAGCTCCTTCGGGCCTACGCAGTATTTT.